The 15 T cell receptor beta chains below were found in one sample sequenced in a study of blood T cell repertoires in COVID-19 (dated by TCRdb to the early 2020s). Receptors were amplified or captured by the immunoSEQ multiplex PCR assay. TCRdb took over this immuneACCESS table, retaining in-frame rearrangements with V and J assigned. Such tables are incomplete; in checked studies, under half of the missing clones stem from an unresolved V gene, and the remainder is unexplained. Across this sample there are about 72,000 clones, with approximately 82% seen only once. The ten largest clones add up to roughly 18% of the sample. The sequencing sample was made of peripheral blood. The receptors originated from a woman aged 80 or over with acute or convalescent COVID-19.

This chain joins TRBV12-5 and TRBJ2-3; 9 bases line up with TRBD2. Germline values: CDR1 LGHNT, CDR2 FRNRAP. The CDR3 has 17 residues. Germline trimming cut 6 bases from V and 0 bases from J; bases unmatched to any gene: 10. In DNA form, the CDR3 reads TGTGCTAGTGGCACCGGAATACTAGCGGGCAGCACAGATACGCAGTATTTT. Translated: CASGTGILAGSTDTQYF.

The rearrangement uses TRBV19 and TRBJ2-2; TRBD1 is a possible D gene (5 bases). CDR3 length: 17 amino acids. V was trimmed by 1 base and J by 0 bases, leaving 12 bases between them. Germline CDR1 reads LNHDA; CDR2 reads SQIVND (reference sequence). CDR3 sequence: CASSIGVARANTGELFF. Here the CDR3 DNA reads TGTGCCAGTAGTATAGGAGTAGCCAGGGCGAACACCGGGGAGCTGTTTTTT.

This chain uses TRBV5-1 with TRBJ1-5; D gene ambiguous. Trimming shortened V by 2 bases and J by 5 bases, and 11 bases separated the two germline ends. The V gene's germline CDR1 is SGHRS and CDR2 YFSETQ. The CDR3 consists of 14 residues. The DNA for the CDR3 is TGCGCCAGCAGCTTAGGAGGGAAGGATCAGCCCCAGCATTTT. It yields the protein CASSLGGKDQPQHF.

The genes are TRBV6-5 and TRBJ2-5, with D maybe TRBD2 (6 bases). Germline lookup yields CDR1 MNHEY and CDR2 SVGAGI. V was pared by 5 bases and J by 5 bases, with 12 bases between. The CDR3 is 13 residues long. The CDR3 here is CASSPGLGETQYF. The CDR3, as DNA: TGTGCCAGCAGTCCGGGACTTGGGGAGACCCAGTACTTC.

J is TRBJ1-1 and V is TRBV27, with 7 nucleotides matching TRBD1. V trimming: 4 bases; J trimming: 1 base; junction bases outside the gene matches: 3. Germline loops: CDR1 MNHEY, CDR2 SMNVEV (reference sequence). The CDR3 spans 14 residues. DNA for the CDR3: TGTGCCAGCAGTTACGACAGGGCGAACACTGAAGCTTTCTTT. It encodes CASSYDRANTEAFF.

The V gene is TRBV7-9, the J gene TRBJ2-5; 11 nucleotides agree with TRBD2. The CDR3 sequence is 14 residues long. V was clipped by 5 bases and J by 5 bases; unmatched bases: 4. From germline, CDR1 is SEHNR and CDR2 FQNEAQ (reference sequence). CDR3 in DNA: TGTGCCAGCAGCCCTATAGCGGGGGGGGAGACCCAGTACTTC. Protein sequence: CASSPIAGGETQYF.

The chain recombines TRBV27 with TRBJ1-1; D remains unclear. This CDR3 is 14 amino acids long. Germline V gives CDR1 MNHEY, CDR2 SMNVEV (reference sequence). The germline V and J ends were trimmed by 4 bases and 2 bases, with 11 bases remaining between them. CDR3 residues: CASSSPGLNTEAFF. CDR3 bases: TGTGCCAGCAGTTCCCCGGGTCTCAACACTGAAGCTTTCTTT.

The gene calls are TRBV27 and TRBJ2-7; 9 bases map to TRBD1. The CDR3 has 14 residues. The V and J ends lost 5 bases and 5 bases, in that order; junction bases with no gene match: 7. Germline V gene lookup returns CDR1 MNHEY and CDR2 SMNVEV (reference sequence). The CDR3 is CASSRLGQGHEQYF. The DNA of the CDR3 is TGTGCCAGCAGTCGCCTCGGACAGGGGCACGAGCAGTACTTC.

A few counts support this clone. The V gene is TRBV7-2, the J gene TRBJ2-1, with 7 bases that match TRBD1. CDR3 length: 16 amino acids. Germline lookup yields CDR1 SGHTA and CDR2 FQGNSA. With 5 bases clipped from V and 7 bases from J, the junction kept 14 bases outside the gene matches. CDR3: CASSPPRRTGRNEQFF. CDR3 bases: TGTGCCAGCAGCCCACCGCGGAGGACAGGTAGGAATGAGCAGTTCTTC.

V is TRBV29-1 and J is TRBJ1-1, with D tentatively TRBD1 (5 bases). This CDR3 is 13 amino acids long. The germline V gene has CDR1 SQVTM and CDR2 ANQGSEA. V lost 4 bases and J 10 bases, leaving 19 bases between the germline ends. CDR3 DNA: TGCAGCGTTGTCACCCCGGGGGTTGTGAGAGCTTTCTTT. This encodes CSVVTPGVVRAFF.

The sample holds one count of this clone. This chain joins TRBV10-3 and TRBJ1-2; 7 nucleotides agree with TRBD1. The germline V gene encodes CDR1 ENHRY and CDR2 SYGVKD. The CDR3 spans 14 residues. Unmatched junction bases numbered 14, after V lost 10 bases and J lost 6 bases. The CDR3 nucleotides are TGTGCCACGCGAAAAACAGGGGACGGGGATGGCTACACCTTC. This gives the protein CATRKTGDGDGYTF.

The J gene is TRBJ2-4, the V gene TRBV5-4, with 7 bases identical to TRBD1. Germline loops: CDR1 SGHNT, CDR2 YYREEE (reference sequence). The CDR3 totals 14 residues. Trimming cost V 4 bases and J 5 bases; bases outside gene matches: 6. The CDR3 loop reads CASSATGFENIQYF. CDR3 nucleotides: TGTGCCAGCAGCGCGACAGGGTTCGAAAACATTCAGTACTTC.

This chain joins TRBV20-1 and TRBJ2-3; 9 bases match TRBD2. Trimming at V came to 3 bases and at J to 1 base, leaving 5 bases not matched to a gene. Germline-derived CDR1 and CDR2 are DFQATT and SNEGSKA (reference sequence). This CDR3 contains 15 residues. This chain's CDR3 is CSASQPSGGTDTQYF. The CDR3 nucleotides are TGCAGTGCTAGTCAGCCTAGCGGGGGCACAGATACGCAGTATTTT.

The gene calls are TRBV7-8 and TRBJ2-1; tentatively, D is TRBD2 (5 bases). CDR1 is SGHVS, CDR2 FQNEAQ, per germline. The V end lost 3 bases, the J end lost 2 bases, and 8 bases lay between the germline ends. This CDR3 comprises 14 residues. Written as DNA, the CDR3 is TGTGCCAGCAGCTTCCGGGATACCTACAATGAGCAGTTCTTC. Its translation: CASSFRDTYNEQFF.

V usage is TRBV5-4 and J usage is TRBJ2-5; 12 positions match TRBD2. Germline CDR1 reads SGHNT; CDR2 reads YYREEE (reference sequence). This CDR3 region has 16 residues. V gave up 4 bases and J gave up 5 bases; unmatched junction bases: 9. The DNA for the CDR3 is TGTGCCAGCAGCCCGACTAGCGGGAGAGTGGGGGAGACCCAGTACTTC. Translated: CASSPTSGRVGETQYF.